This T cell receptor (beta chain) was retrieved from a study of cytomegalovirus exposure and HLA in healthy donors. Sequencing was performed with immunoSEQ multiplex PCR; in TCRdb, only in-frame clones are kept and a portion is missing. Among over 150,000 clones listed, 91% were seen once. Losses at the gene ends were 3 bases for V and 4 bases for J; bases not matched to a gene: 10. CDR3 length: 16 residues. Germline V gene data show CDR1 as LGHNA and CDR2 as YSLEER. This clonotype was obtained from a young woman in good health and CMV-seropositive. The chain employs TRBV4-3 and TRBJ1-2, with 8 nucleotides matching TRBD1. The sequencing sample was made of PBMCs. The CDR3 DNA is TGCGCCAGCAGCCAGGATCAGGGGGCCAGGGGCTATGGCTACACCTTC. Translation: CASSQDQGARGYGYTF.